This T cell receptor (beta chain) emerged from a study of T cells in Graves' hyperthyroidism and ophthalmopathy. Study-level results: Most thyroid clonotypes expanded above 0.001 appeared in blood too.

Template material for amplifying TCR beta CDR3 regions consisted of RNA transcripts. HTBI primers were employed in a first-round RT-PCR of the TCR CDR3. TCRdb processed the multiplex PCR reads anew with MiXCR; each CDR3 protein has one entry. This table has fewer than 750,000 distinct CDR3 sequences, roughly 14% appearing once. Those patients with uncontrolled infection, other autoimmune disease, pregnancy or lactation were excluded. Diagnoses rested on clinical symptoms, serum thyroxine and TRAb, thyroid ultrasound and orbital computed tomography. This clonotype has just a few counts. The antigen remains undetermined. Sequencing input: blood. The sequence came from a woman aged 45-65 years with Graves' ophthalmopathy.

The CDR3 coding sequence is TGTGCCAGCAGTGACAGGTCGGGAAGTGAAAAACTGTTTTTT. This sequence encodes CASSDRSGSEKLFF. The chain joins TRBV2 to TRBJ1-4, with no clear D. The germline V gene has CDR1 SNHLY and CDR2 FYNNEI. The CDR3 loop spans 14 amino acids. V was pared by 3 bases and J by 7 bases, with 12 bases between.